Below are 5 T cell receptor beta chains sequenced from a single sample in a study of tumor-infiltrating lymphocytes in primary liver carcinoma. Bulk tissue was left unsorted, and RNA and DNA were co-extracted from roughly 20-30 mg of it. TCR beta cDNA was made from roughly 450 ng total RNA with a constant-region primer. Library construction for TCR beta comprised three nested multiplex PCR rounds performed with slightly modified ARM-PCR. The first two PCR rounds, roughly 10 cycles each, used TRBV1-TRBV30 forward primers and a C-beta reverse primer. MiXCR, run by TCRdb on the multiplex PCR reads, gives a single entry per CDR3 protein. The repertoire holds 20,000 to 25,000 distinct CDR3 sequences, over 60% seen once, with 40% in the top ten. The sequenced material came from liver tumor tissue from sampling region 1. Subset: tumor region T1, superior pole. These receptors all come from a woman between 25 and 40 years old with primary liver carcinoma and hepatitis B virus infection.

As concerns this clonotype: Relative to the germline gene, one junction end is altered; a read error may explain this. The chain carries TRBV7-8 and TRBJ2-1, with D uncertain. CDR3 length: 17 amino acids. The V gene's germline CDR1 is SGHVS and CDR2 FQNEAQ. The CDR3, as DNA: TGTGCCAGCAGCTTAGTTCTGGTCTACCGGTACTTCAATGGGCAGTTCTTC. Amino acids: CASSLVLVYRYFNGQFF.

This clonotype was detected ten times or more. This may stem from a read error, because a much larger clone lies one nucleotide away. The chain recombines TRBV5-5 with TRBJ2-3; TRBD1 or TRBD2 may be the D gene (6 bases each). Trimming removed 2 bases at V and 1 base at J, with 14 bases between. CDR3 length: 16 residues. Germline lookup yields CDR1 SGHKS and CDR2 YYEKEE (reference sequence). In nucleotides, the CDR3 is TGTGCCAGCAGCTTTGTCGTGGAGGGGGGCACAGATACGCAGTATTTT. Protein: CASSFVVEGGTDTQYF.

About this clonotype: A read error may account for a junction end that differs from germline. V usage is TRBV5-4 and J usage is TRBJ2-3, with 10 bases lining up with TRBD2. The CDR3 is made up of 18 amino acids. Per the germline V gene, CDR1 is SGHNT and CDR2 is YYREEE (reference sequence). The CDR3 DNA sequence: TGTGCCATCACTAACCCGGCGGCTAGCGGGAGTCGGACAGATAGGCAGTATTTT. Translation: CAITNPAASGSRTDRQYF.

Regarding this clonotype: A junction end diverges from the germline sequence, so it may reflect a read error. The chain joins TRBV12-3 or TRBV12-4 to TRBJ2-7; no clear D. The CDR3 is made up of 11 amino acids. The CDR3 DNA is TGTGCCAGCAGCCTACAATACGAACAGTACTTC. Translation gives CASSLQYEQYF.

This clonotype has just one count. Relative to the germline gene, one junction end is altered; a read error may explain this. The chain is built from TRBV11-2 and TRBJ1-6; 10 nucleotides agree with TRBD1. CDR1 SGHAT and CDR2 FQNNGV come from the germline V gene. This CDR3 spans 14 amino acids. The CDR3 loop is CANGKGTGDSPLHF. CDR3 DNA: TGTGCCAATGGGAAAGGGACAGGGGATTCTCCCCTCCACTTT.